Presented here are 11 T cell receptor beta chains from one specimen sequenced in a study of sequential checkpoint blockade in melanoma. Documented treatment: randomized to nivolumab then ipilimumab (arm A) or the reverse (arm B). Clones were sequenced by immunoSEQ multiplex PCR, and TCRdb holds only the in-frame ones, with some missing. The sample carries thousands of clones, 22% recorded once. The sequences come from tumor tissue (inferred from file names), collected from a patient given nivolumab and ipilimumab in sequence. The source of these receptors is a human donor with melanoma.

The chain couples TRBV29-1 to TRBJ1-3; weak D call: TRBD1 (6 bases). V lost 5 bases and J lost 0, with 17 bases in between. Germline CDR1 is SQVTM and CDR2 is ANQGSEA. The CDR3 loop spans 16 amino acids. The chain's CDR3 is CSVLRGSGGSGNTIYF. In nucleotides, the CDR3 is TGCAGCGTTCTCAGGGGCTCAGGAGGCTCTGGAAACACCATATATTTT. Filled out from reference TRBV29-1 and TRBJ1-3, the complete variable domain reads SAVISQKPSRDICQRGTSLTIQCQVDSQVTMMFWYRQQPGQSLTLIATANQGSEATYESGFVIDKFPISRPNLTFSTLTVSNMSPEDSSIYLCSVLRGSGGSGNTIYFGEGSWLTVV.

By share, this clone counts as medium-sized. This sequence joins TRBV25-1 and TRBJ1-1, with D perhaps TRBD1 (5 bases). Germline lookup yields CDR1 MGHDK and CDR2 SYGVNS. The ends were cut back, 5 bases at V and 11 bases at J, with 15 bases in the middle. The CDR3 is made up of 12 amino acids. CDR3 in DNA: TGTGCCAGCAGTATTGGAGTGGGGCCGGCTTTCTTT. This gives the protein CASSIGVGPAFF.

The CDR3 reads CASSFQQGIVHEQFF. The CDR3 DNA sequence: TGTGCCAGCAGCTTCCAACAGGGAATTGTCCATGAGCAGTTCTTC. This chain joins TRBV11-3 and TRBJ2-1; D is possibly TRBD1 (6 bases). This CDR3 has 15 amino acids. Germline CDR1 and CDR2: SGHNT and YENEEA. V was trimmed by 3 bases and J by 8 bases, leaving 17 bases between them. The whole variable domain, remainder taken from reference TRBV11-3 and TRBJ2-1, is EAGVVQSPRYKIIEKKQPVAFWCNPISGHNTLYWYLQNLGQGPELLIRYENEEAVDDSQLPKDRFSAERLKGVDSTLKIQPAELGDSAVYLCASSFQQGIVHEQFFGPGTRLTVL.

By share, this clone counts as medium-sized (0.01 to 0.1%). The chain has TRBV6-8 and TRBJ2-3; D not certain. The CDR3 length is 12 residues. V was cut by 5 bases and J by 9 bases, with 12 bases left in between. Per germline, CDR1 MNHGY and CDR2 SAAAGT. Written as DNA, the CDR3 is TGTGCCAGCAGTCCCGTGGGTCTCACGCAGTATTTT. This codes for CASSPVGLTQYF.

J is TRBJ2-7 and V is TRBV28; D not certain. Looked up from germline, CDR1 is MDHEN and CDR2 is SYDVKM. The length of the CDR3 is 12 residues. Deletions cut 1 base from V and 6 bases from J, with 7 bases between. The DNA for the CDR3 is TGTGCCAGCAGTTTATACAGTGGCGAGCAGTACTTC. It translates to CASSLYSGEQYF.

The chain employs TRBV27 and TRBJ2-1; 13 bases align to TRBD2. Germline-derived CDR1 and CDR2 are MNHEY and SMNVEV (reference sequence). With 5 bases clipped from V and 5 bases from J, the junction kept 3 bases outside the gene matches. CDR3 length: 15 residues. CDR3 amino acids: CASSTGLAGDNEQFF. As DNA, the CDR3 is TGTGCCAGCAGTACCGGACTAGCGGGGGACAATGAGCAGTTCTTC.

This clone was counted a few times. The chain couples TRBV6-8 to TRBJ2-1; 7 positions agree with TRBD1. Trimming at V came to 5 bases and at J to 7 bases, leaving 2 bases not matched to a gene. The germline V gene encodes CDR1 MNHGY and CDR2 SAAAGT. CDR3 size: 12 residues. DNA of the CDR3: TGTGCCAGCAGTCGGGACAGTAATGAGCAGTTCTTC. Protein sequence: CASSRDSNEQFF.

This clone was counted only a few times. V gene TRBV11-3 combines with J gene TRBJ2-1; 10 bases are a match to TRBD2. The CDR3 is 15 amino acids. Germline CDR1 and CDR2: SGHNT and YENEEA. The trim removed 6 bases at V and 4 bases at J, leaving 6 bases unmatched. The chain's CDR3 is CASSSTSGTYNEQFF. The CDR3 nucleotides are TGTGCCAGCAGTTCTACTAGCGGGACGTACAATGAGCAGTTCTTC.

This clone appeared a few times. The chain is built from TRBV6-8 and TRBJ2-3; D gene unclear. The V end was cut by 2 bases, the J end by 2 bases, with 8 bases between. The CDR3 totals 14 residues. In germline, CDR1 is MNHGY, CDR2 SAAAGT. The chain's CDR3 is CASSYSSTTDTQYF. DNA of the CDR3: TGTGCCAGCAGTTACAGTTCAACCACAGATACGCAGTATTTT.

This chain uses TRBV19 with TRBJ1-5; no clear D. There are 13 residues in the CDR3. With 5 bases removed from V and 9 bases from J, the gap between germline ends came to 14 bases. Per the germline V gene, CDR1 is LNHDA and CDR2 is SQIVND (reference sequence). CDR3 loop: CASSGRELGPQHF. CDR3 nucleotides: TGTGCCAGTAGTGGGAGGGAATTGGGGCCCCAGCATTTT.

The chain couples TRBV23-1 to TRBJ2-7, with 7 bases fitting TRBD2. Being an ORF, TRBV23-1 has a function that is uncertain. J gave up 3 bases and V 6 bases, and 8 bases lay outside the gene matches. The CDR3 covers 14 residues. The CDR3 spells CASSPRLADYEQYF. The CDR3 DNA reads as TGCGCCAGCAGCCCCCGGCTAGCGGACTACGAGCAGTACTTC.